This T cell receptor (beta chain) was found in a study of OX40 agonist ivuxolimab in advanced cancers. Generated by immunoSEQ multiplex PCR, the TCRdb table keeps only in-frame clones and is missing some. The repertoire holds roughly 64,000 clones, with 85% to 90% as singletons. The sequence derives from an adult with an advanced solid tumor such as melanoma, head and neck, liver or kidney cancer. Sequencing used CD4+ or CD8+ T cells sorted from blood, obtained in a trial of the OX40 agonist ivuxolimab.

The CDR3 DNA reads as TGTGCCATCAGTGAGGGAGGTTCAGGTTTGAACGAGCAGTACTTC. As protein: CAISEGGSGLNEQYF. This chain connects TRBV10-3 to TRBJ2-7; D is possibly TRBD2 (5 bases). This CDR3 region has 15 residues. V shed 2 bases and J shed 5 bases, with 16 bases lying between them. Germline V gene lookup returns CDR1 ENHRY and CDR2 SYGVKD.